This T cell receptor beta chain was observed in a study of blood T cell repertoires in COVID-19. Overall study: Sites across the United States, Italy and Spain contributed samples from acute and convalescent COVID-19. The analysed material was cDNA or gDNA that came from T cells, B-cell-depleted T cells, or PBMCs.

The junction had 14 bases not matched to a gene; V was cut back by 1 base and J by 12 bases. There are 17 residues in the CDR3. CDR1 and CDR2 (germline): SGHAT, FQNNGV. During active infection, Seattle patients enrolled and were then monitored through disease. Per the original methods: From reference gene primer amplification, estimates of nucleated cell counts were derived. The data were produced by immunoSEQ multiplex PCR, yet TCRdb's version contains in-frame clones alone and is incomplete. That table gives V, J and clone size, and the DNA gave D and trimming. Found here are more than 300,000 clones, 75% to 90% of them singletons; the top ten hold around 6%.

This TCR was recovered from a woman aged 50 to 60 with COVID-19, enrolled during active disease. Sequenced sample: peripheral blood. The chain couples TRBV11-2 to TRBJ2-1; 11 bases are a match to TRBD2. CDR3 protein: CASSLVAGGSRIGGQFF. CDR3 bases: TGTGCCAGCAGCTTAGTAGCGGGAGGGTCTAGAATCGGTGGGCAGTTCTTC. Variable domain in full (rest from reference TRBV11-2 and TRBJ2-1): EAGVAQSPRYKIIEKRQSVAFWCNPISGHATLYWYQQILGQGPKLLIQFQNNGVVDDSQLPKDRFSAERLKGVDSTLKIQPAKLEDSAVYLCASSLVAGGSRIGGQFFGPGTRLTVL.